The entry below describes one T cell receptor (beta chain). These data come from a study of CD4 and CD8 cells across lung adenocarcinoma regions. TCRdb called the PCR reads again in MiXCR, with one record for every CDR3 protein. This sample yields 7,500 to 10,000 distinct CDR3 sequences, of which about half are seen a single time; about 20% belongs to the top ten. This CDR3 contains 17 residues. Germline values: CDR1 MNHEY, CDR2 SMNVEV (reference sequence). Trimming cost V 8 bases and J 0 bases, with 20 bases left between them. The TCR was taken from a male donor with lung adenocarcinoma. The CD4 and CD8 labels of this study may be unreliable. The rearrangement uses TRBV27 and TRBJ2-1; perhaps TRBD2 as D (6 bases). Material for sequencing was CD4+ T cells from the margin of a lung tumor. The CDR3 here is CASLSGFHAFSYNEQFF. The CDR3 DNA reads as TGTGCCAGCCTAAGCGGGTTCCATGCCTTCTCCTACAATGAGCAGTTCTTC.